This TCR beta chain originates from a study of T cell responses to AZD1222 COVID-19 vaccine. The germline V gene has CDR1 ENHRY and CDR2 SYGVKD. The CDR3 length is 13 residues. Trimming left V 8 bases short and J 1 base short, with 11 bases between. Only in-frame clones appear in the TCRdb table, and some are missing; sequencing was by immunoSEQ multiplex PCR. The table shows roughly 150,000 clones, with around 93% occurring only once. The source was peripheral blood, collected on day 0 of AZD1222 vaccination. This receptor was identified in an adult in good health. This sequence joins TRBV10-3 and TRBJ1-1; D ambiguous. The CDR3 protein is CAIGLGTNTEAFF. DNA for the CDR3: TGTGCCATCGGCCTGGGAACGAACACTGAAGCTTTCTTT.